These 27 T cell receptor beta chains share one sample of origin, sequenced in a study of metastatic and nonmetastatic thyroid tumors. MiXCR re-clonotyped the PCR reads for TCRdb. The sample has roughly 89,000 clones, around 13% seen once. Each patient came to thyroid surgery without any prior treatment (of any kind). The sample consisted of tumor tissue. These receptors were taken from a female donor with papillary thyroid cancer or a benign thyroid nodule (not recorded which). Some clones in this sample may be carry-over from other donors' samples.

This clone was detected only a few times. V is TRBV12-3 or TRBV12-4 and J is TRBJ2-7; possibly TRBD1 or TRBD2 for D (5 bases each). This CDR3 is 13 amino acids long. V was cut by 3 bases and J by 7 bases, with 13 bases left in between. DNA for the CDR3: TGTGCCAGCAGTTTTAGAGGGCCAGGGGAGCAGTACTTC. It codes for CASSFRGPGEQYF.

In the case of this clone: A clone one base away is much larger, so this may be a read error. The chain uses TRBV6-2 or TRBV6-3 and TRBJ2-7, with 11 nucleotides matching TRBD1. Germline loops: CDR1 MNHEY, CDR2 SVGEGT. CDR3 length: 14 residues. V shed 8 bases and J 7 bases; nucleotides not matched to a gene: 10. The DNA of the CDR3 is TGTGCCAGCGCCTGGACAGGGGGCCATCGAGAGCAGTACTTC. Its translation: CASAWTGGHREQYF.

Within the sample, this clone is medium-sized. The chain joins TRBV20-1 to TRBJ2-1, with 10 bases that match TRBD2. V shed 3 bases and J 4 bases; nucleotides not matched to a gene: 0. Germline lookup yields CDR1 DFQATT and CDR2 SNEGSKA (reference sequence). The CDR3 totals 13 residues. CDR3 bases: TGCAGTGCTAGGGGACTAGCGTACAATGAGCAGTTCTTC. This sequence encodes CSARGLAYNEQFF.

This clone was picked up many times. The rearrangement links TRBV20-1 to TRBJ2-7, with 10 bases that match TRBD2. The length of the CDR3 is 15 residues. The V and J ends lost 4 bases and 3 bases, in that order; junction bases with no gene match: 9. The germline V gene encodes CDR1 DFQATT and CDR2 SNEGSKA (reference sequence). Written as DNA, the CDR3 is TGCAGTGCTACTAAACTAGCGGGACTAGACTACGAGCAGTACTTC. As protein: CSATKLAGLDYEQYF.

Remarks on this clone: A much more abundant neighbour one base away suggests this may be a read error. V and J are TRBV5-4 and TRBJ2-7; TRBD1 might be the D (5 bases). The germline V gene encodes CDR1 SGHNT and CDR2 YYREEE (reference sequence). There are 12 residues in the CDR3. CDR3 protein: CASSQDSLEHYF. In nucleotides, the CDR3 is TGTGCCAGCAGTCAAGACAGCCTGGAGCACTACTTC. Filled out from reference TRBV5-4 and TRBJ2-7, the complete variable domain reads ETGVTQSPTHLIKTRGQQVTLRCSSQSGHNTVSWYQQALGQGPQFIFQYYREEENGRGNFPPRFSGLQFPNYSSELNVNALELDDSALYLCASSQDSLEHYFGPGTRLTVT.

About this clone itself: One end of the junction does not line up with germline, which may come from a read error. The chain has TRBV12-3 or TRBV12-4 and TRBJ1-2, with D tentatively TRBD1 (6 bases). CDR3 size: 11 residues. The CDR3 protein is CASSRTVGYTF. CDR3 sequence (DNA): TGCGCCAGCAGTCGGACAGTCGGCTACACCTTC.

This clone occurred many times. This sequence joins TRBV10-3 and TRBJ1-2; 8 bases map to TRBD1. There are 15 residues in the CDR3. V was pared by 3 bases and J by 4 bases, with 7 bases of the junction left unmatched. CDR1 is ENHRY and CDR2 is SYGVKD in the germline V gene. The CDR3 sequence: CAISERTGIGYGYTF. CDR3 DNA: TGTGCCATCAGTGAACGGACAGGGATCGGCTATGGCTACACCTTC.

This clone was found many times. This chain connects TRBV11-3 to TRBJ2-3, with TRBD1 matching 8 bases. CDR1 is SGHNT, CDR2 YENEEA, per germline. The CDR3 extends over 15 amino acids. V lost 4 bases to trimming and J lost 1 base; unmatched junction nucleotides: 4. The CDR3 loop reads CASSSQGAGTDTQYF. The CDR3 DNA reads as TGTGCCAGCAGCTCCCAGGGGGCGGGCACAGATACGCAGTATTTT. The full variable domain, rest sourced from reference TRBV11-3 and TRBJ2-3, is EAGVVQSPRYKIIEKKQPVAFWCNPISGHNTLYWYLQNLGQGPELLIRYENEEAVDDSQLPKDRFSAERLKGVDSTLKIQPAELGDSAVYLCASSSQGAGTDTQYFGPGTRLTVL.

V and J are TRBV7-8 and TRBJ2-2; the D gene is possibly TRBD2 (6 bases). V shed 2 bases and J shed 2 bases, with 12 bases lying between them. Germline V lookup: CDR1 SGHVS, CDR2 FQNEAQ. The CDR3 totals 16 residues. CDR3 nucleotides: TGTGCCAGCAGCTTACTGGGGGACTCAAACACCGGGGAGCTGTTTTTT. Translating it yields CASSLLGDSNTGELFF.

This clone appeared many times. The rearrangement joins TRBV3-1 to TRBJ1-1; perhaps TRBD1 as D (5 bases). The CDR3 loop spans 13 amino acids. Trimming shortened V by 2 bases and J by 5 bases, and 9 bases separated the two germline ends. CDR1 LGHDT and CDR2 YNNKEL come from the germline V gene (reference sequence). The CDR3 is CASSQQGRTEAFF. The CDR3 DNA follows: TGTGCCAGCAGCCAACAGGGAAGGACTGAAGCTTTCTTT. Using reference TRBV3-1 and TRBJ1-1 for the parts outside the CDR3, the full variable domain is DTAVSQTPKYLVTQMGNDKSIKCEQNLGHDTMYWYKQDSKKFLKIMFSYNNKELIINETVPNRFSPKSPDKAHLNLHINSLELGDSAVYFCASSQQGRTEAFFGQGTRLTVV.

The chain employs TRBV5-5 and TRBJ2-3; D is possibly TRBD2 (5 bases). The ends were cut back, 4 bases at V and 5 bases at J, with 11 bases in the middle. CDR1 and CDR2 (germline): SGHKS, YYEKEE (reference sequence). CDR3 length: 13 amino acids. The CDR3 spells CASSPGRGDTQYF. Here the CDR3 DNA reads TGTGCCAGCAGCCCCGGTCGGGGAGATACGCAGTATTTT.

This clone was observed at least ten times. V gene TRBV12-3 or TRBV12-4 combines with J gene TRBJ2-7; D unclear. Trimming removed 5 bases from V and 0 bases from J, with 11 bases in between. The CDR3 covers 14 residues. For the CDR3, the DNA is TGTGCCAGCAGTCCTTTCGGGTTCTCCTACGAGCAGTACTTC. It translates to CASSPFGFSYEQYF.

This clone was picked up many times. The chain couples TRBV5-1 to TRBJ2-1; D is perhaps TRBD2 (6 bases). V lost 7 bases and J lost 3, with 14 bases in between. The CDR3 totals 14 residues. Germline V gives CDR1 SGHRS, CDR2 YFSETQ. The CDR3 nucleotides are TGCGCCAGCGGGGACTCCCCGTTCTACAATGAGCAGTTCTTC. Translation: CASGDSPFYNEQFF.

This clone was seen many times. This sequence joins TRBV20-1 and TRBJ2-3; 11 bases fit TRBD2. The CDR3 totals 14 residues. The germline CDR1 and CDR2 sequences are DFQATT and SNEGSKA (reference sequence). V lost 5 bases to trimming and J lost 4 bases; unmatched junction nucleotides: 5. CDR3 DNA: TGCAGTGCTCGACTAGCGGGATGGCCAGATACGCAGTATTTT. Protein: CSARLAGWPDTQYF.

This clone was counted ten times or more. This chain links TRBV27 with TRBJ2-3; 13 nucleotides align to TRBD2. The CDR3 totals 15 residues. With V trimmed by 2 bases and J by 5 bases, 1 base remained unmatched. The germline V gene has CDR1 MNHEY and CDR2 SMNVEV (reference sequence). In DNA, the CDR3 is TGTGCCAGCAGTTTAAGGACTAGCGGGAGAGATACGCAGTATTTT. Its translation: CASSLRTSGRDTQYF.

This chain links TRBV29-1 with TRBJ2-1; no clear D gene. The germline V and J ends were trimmed by 1 base and 2 bases, with 15 bases remaining between them. CDR1 and CDR2 from the germline V gene are SQVTM and ANQGSEA. The CDR3 contains 16 residues. The CDR3 region is CSVEVSIVGAYNEQFF. For the CDR3, the DNA is TGCAGCGTTGAAGTCTCTATTGTCGGTGCCTACAATGAGCAGTTCTTC.

This clone has a count of ten or more. V is TRBV19 and J is TRBJ2-2, with D possibly being TRBD1 or TRBD2 (5 bases each). The germline CDR1 and CDR2 sequences are LNHDA and SQIVND (reference sequence). The V end was cut by 3 bases, the J end by 4 bases, with 15 bases between. This CDR3 has 16 residues. CDR3 region: CASSITGGRVTGELFF. Here the CDR3 DNA reads TGTGCCAGTAGTATTACAGGAGGACGGGTCACCGGGGAGCTGTTTTTT.

At least ten counts were recorded for this clone. The CDR3 here is CSARPGLAGLQETQYF. CDR3 nucleotide sequence: TGCAGTGCTAGACCCGGACTAGCGGGGCTCCAAGAGACCCAGTACTTC. The rearrangement uses TRBV20-1 and TRBJ2-5, with TRBD2 matching over 12 bases. Germline V gene data show CDR1 as DFQATT and CDR2 as SNEGSKA (reference sequence). This CDR3 has 16 residues. With V trimmed by 2 bases and J by 1 base, 5 bases remained unmatched.

There are many counts of this clone. The gene calls are TRBV4-1 and TRBJ2-5; 7 bases align to TRBD2. Per the germline V gene, CDR1 is MGHRA and CDR2 is YSYEKL. Trimming took 0 bases from V and 5 from J; bases not matched to a gene: 9. The CDR3 sequence is 16 residues long. CDR3 bases: TGCGCCAGCAGCCAAGACGCGCGGGGGACCCAGGAGACCCAGTACTTC. Its protein is CASSQDARGTQETQYF.

This clone was counted at least ten times. The CDR3, as DNA: TGTGCCAGCAGCTCGGACAGCACCTACGAGCAGTACTTC. Protein sequence: CASSSDSTYEQYF. This chain links TRBV5-4 with TRBJ2-7; possibly TRBD1 for D (6 bases). The germline V gene has CDR1 SGHNT and CDR2 YYREEE (reference sequence). This CDR3 comprises 13 residues. Trimming pared 3 bases from V and 2 bases from J, leaving 9 bases between.

The chain is built from TRBV7-3 and TRBJ2-2, with 7 bases identical to TRBD2. This CDR3 is 16 amino acids long. V gave up 5 bases and J gave up 3 bases; unmatched junction bases: 9. Germline CDR1 is SGHTA and CDR2 is FQGTGA. CDR3 loop: CASSLSPAGYTGELFF. The CDR3, as DNA: TGTGCCAGCAGCCTGAGCCCAGCGGGGTACACCGGGGAGCTGTTTTTT.

Points on this clone: This sequence may be a read error, since a much larger clone differs from it by one base. Other DNA sequences of this sample code for an identical CDR3. The rearrangement joins TRBV5-8 to TRBJ2-5, with D possibly being TRBD1 (6 bases). This CDR3 has 14 amino acids. CDR1 and CDR2 from the germline V gene are SGHTS and YDEGEE. The CDR3 is CASSFLTGHETQYF. The DNA for the CDR3 is TGTGCAAGCAGCTTTTTAACAGGGCACGAGACCCAGTACTTC.

This clone was counted many times. This same CDR3 is encoded by further DNA sequences in the sample. The chain couples TRBV6-1 to TRBJ2-1; D is unresolved. This CDR3 region has 16 residues. Trimming cost V 1 base and J 4 bases, with 14 bases left between them. From germline, CDR1 is MNHNS and CDR2 SASEGT. The CDR3 DNA reads TGTGCCAGCAGTGAAGGGCTGGCCACCATTTACAATGAGCAGTTCTTC. It translates to CASSEGLATIYNEQFF.

In this sample, this clone turned up many times. The J gene is TRBJ1-6, the V gene TRBV20-1; D unclear. V was clipped by 3 bases and J by 8 bases, with 11 bases between them. Germline loops: CDR1 DFQATT, CDR2 SNEGSKA (reference sequence). CDR3 length: 13 amino acids. CDR3 nucleotide sequence: TGCAGTGCTAGCGCCTCCTTCGATTCACCCCTCCACTTT. This sequence encodes CSASASFDSPLHF.

The rearrangement links TRBV3-1 to TRBJ1-2, with D unresolved. V was trimmed by 7 bases and J by 8 bases, leaving 17 bases between them. The CDR3 runs to 13 residues. Germline CDR1 reads LGHDT; CDR2 reads YNNKEL (reference sequence). The CDR3 bases are TGTGCCAGCATGCAATTCTGGTCCGGGGGCTACACCTTC. Encoded protein: CASMQFWSGGYTF.

This clone showed up just once. One base away lies a much larger clone, so this may be a sequencing read error. The chain employs TRBV18 and TRBJ1-2; D is undetermined. From germline, CDR1 is KGHSH and CDR2 LQKENI. The CDR3 runs 14 residues. The CDR3 DNA is TGTGCAAGCTCACTTACAGCGGATAACCATGGCTACACCTTC. It yields the protein CASSLTADNHGYTF.

In the case of this clone: A single base separates this from a much larger clone, so it may be a read error. V is TRBV25-1 and J is TRBJ2-2, with D possibly matching TRBD2 (6 bases). The CDR3 loop spans 12 amino acids. The germline V gene has CDR1 MGHDK and CDR2 SYGVNS. CDR3 in amino acids: CASSGGTGDLFF. DNA of the CDR3: TGTGCCAGCAGTGGCGGGACCGGGGATCTGTTTTTT.